The clone carrying this T cell receptor beta chain was detected a few times. PCR used 60 Vbeta primers and 13 Jbeta primers. Sequencing used immunoSEQ multiplex PCR; TCRdb keeps in-frame clones, though not all of them. The sample contains hundreds of thousands of clones, more than 75% of which appear only once. The data belong to a study of cytomegalovirus exposure and HLA in healthy donors. Per germline, CDR1 MNHNS and CDR2 SASEGT. Trimming cost V 3 bases and J 7 bases; bases outside gene matches: 4. The CDR3 has 13 residues. Input material: PBMCs. The chain couples TRBV6-1 to TRBJ1-2, with TRBD1 matching over 8 bases. The TCR originated in a girl aged 2 to 10 in good health and CMV-seronegative. CDR3 amino acids: CASSEDRERGYTF. The CDR3 nucleotides read TGTGCCAGCAGTGAGGACAGGGAACGTGGCTACACCTTC.